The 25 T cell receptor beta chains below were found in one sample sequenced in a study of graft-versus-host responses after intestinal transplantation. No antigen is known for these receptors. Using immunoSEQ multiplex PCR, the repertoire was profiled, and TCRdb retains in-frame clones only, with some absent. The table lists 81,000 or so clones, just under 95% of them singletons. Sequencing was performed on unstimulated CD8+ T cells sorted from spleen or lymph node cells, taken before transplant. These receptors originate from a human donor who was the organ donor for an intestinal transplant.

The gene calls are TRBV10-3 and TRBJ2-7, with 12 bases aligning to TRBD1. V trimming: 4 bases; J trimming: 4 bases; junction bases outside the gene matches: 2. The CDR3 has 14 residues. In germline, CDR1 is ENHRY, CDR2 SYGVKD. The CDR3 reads CAISAGQGAYEQYF. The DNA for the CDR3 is TGTGCCATCAGTGCGGGACAGGGGGCGTACGAGCAGTACTTC.

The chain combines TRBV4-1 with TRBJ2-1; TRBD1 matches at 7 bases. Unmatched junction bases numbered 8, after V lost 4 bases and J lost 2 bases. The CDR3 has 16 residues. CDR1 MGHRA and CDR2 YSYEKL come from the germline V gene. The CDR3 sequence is CASSPLGDSPYNEQFF. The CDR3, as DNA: TGCGCCAGCAGCCCGCTCGGGGACAGTCCCTACAATGAGCAGTTCTTC.

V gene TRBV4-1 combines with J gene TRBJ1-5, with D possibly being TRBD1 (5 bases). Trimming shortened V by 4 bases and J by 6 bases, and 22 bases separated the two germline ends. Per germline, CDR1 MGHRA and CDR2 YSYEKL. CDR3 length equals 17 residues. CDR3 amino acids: CASSRSPGFVVGQPQHF. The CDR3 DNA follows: TGCGCCAGCAGCCGCAGTCCAGGGTTTGTGGTCGGTCAGCCCCAGCATTTT.

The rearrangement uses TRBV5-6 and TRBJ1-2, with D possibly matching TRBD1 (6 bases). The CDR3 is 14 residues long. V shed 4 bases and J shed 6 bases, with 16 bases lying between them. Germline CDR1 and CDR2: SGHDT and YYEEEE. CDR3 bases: TGTGCCAGCAGCCCCGGGGGGCAGGCGAATGGCTACACCTTC. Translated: CASSPGGQANGYTF.

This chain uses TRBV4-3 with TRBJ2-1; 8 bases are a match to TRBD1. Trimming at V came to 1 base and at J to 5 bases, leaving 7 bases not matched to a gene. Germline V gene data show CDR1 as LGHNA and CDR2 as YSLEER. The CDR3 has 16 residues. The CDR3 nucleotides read TGCGCCAGCAGCCAAGTGGTGACAGGGGTAAACAATGAGCAGTTCTTC. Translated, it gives CASSQVVTGVNNEQFF.

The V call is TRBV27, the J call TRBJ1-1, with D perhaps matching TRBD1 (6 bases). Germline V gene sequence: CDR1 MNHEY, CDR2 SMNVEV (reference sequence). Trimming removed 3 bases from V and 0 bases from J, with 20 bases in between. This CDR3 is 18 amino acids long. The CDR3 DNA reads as TGTGCCAGCAGTTTGCTACAGGGTACAGGGAGTATGAACACTGAAGCTTTCTTT. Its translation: CASSLLQGTGSMNTEAFF.

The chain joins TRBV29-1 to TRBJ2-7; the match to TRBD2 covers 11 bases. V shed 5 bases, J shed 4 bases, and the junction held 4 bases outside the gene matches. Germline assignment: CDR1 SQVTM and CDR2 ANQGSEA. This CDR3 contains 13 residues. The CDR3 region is CSVRASGRYEQYF. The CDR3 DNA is TGCAGCGTTCGGGCTAGCGGGAGGTACGAGCAGTACTTC.

This chain's CDR3 is CASSERWLMRISTDTQYF. The CDR3 bases are TGCGCCAGCAGTGAGCGATGGTTAATGCGGATCAGCACAGATACGCAGTATTTT. The chain combines TRBV10-1 with TRBJ2-3; D is unclear. This CDR3 is 18 amino acids long. CDR1 and CDR2 (germline): WNHNN, SYGVQD (reference sequence). The germline V and J ends were trimmed by 2 bases and 0 bases, with 18 bases remaining between them.

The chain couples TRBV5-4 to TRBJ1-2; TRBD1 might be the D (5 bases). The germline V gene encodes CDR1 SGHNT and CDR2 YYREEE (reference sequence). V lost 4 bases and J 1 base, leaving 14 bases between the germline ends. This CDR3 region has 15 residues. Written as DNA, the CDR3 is TGTGCCAGCAGCACACAGACAGAGATTAACTATGGCTACACCTTC. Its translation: CASSTQTEINYGYTF.

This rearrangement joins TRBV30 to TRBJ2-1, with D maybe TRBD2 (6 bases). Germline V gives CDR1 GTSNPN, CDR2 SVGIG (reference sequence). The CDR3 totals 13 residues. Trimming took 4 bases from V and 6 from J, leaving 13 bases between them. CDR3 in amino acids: CAWTPGDSNEQFF. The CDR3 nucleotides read TGTGCCTGGACCCCCGGGGACTCCAATGAGCAGTTCTTC. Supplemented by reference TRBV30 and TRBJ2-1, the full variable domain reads SQTIHQWPATLVQPVGSPLSLECTVEGTSNPNLYWYRQAAGRGLQLLFYSVGIGQISSEVPQNLSASRPQDRQFILSSKKLLLSDSGFYLCAWTPGDSNEQFFGPGTRLTVL.

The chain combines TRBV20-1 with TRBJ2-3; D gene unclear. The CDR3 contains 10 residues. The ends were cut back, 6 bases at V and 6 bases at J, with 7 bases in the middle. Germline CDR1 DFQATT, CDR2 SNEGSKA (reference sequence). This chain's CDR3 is CSAFVDTQYF. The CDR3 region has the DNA TGCAGTGCCTTCGTGGATACGCAGTATTTT.

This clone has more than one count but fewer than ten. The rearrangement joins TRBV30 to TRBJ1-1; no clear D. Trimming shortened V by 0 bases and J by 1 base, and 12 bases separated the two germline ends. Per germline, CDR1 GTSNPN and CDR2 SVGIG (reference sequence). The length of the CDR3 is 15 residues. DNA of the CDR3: TGTGCCTGGAGTGTACACGAGGGTGGGAACACTGAAGCTTTCTTT. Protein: CAWSVHEGGNTEAFF. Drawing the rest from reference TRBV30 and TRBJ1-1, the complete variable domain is SQTIHQWPATLVQPVGSPLSLECTVEGTSNPNLYWYRQAAGRGLQLLFYSVGIGQISSEVPQNLSASRPQDRQFILSSKKLLLSDSGFYLCAWSVHEGGNTEAFFGQGTRLTVV.

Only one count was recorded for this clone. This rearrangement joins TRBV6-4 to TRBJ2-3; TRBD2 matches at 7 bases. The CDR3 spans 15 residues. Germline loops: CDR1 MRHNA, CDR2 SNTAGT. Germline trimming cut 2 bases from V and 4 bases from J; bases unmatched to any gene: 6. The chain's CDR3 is CASSDGGGSADTQYF. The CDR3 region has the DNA TGTGCCAGCAGTGACGGCGGGGGTAGCGCAGATACGCAGTATTTT.

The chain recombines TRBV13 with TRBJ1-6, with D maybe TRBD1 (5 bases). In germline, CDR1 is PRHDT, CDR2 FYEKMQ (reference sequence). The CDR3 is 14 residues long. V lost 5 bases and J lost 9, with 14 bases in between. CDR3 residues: CASSQDPRGSPLHF. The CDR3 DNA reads TGTGCCAGCAGCCAGGACCCTAGGGGTTCACCCCTCCACTTT.

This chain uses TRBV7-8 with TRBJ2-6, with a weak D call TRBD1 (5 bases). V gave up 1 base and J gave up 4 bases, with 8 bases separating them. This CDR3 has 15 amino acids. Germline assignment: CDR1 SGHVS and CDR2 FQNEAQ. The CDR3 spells CASSLETEGANVLTF. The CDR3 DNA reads TGTGCCAGCAGCTTAGAGACAGAAGGGGCCAACGTCCTGACTTTC.

The CDR3 region has the DNA TGTGCCAGTAGTATAGTTGGTCTTGCCGGGACAGCCTTACCAACGAACACTGAAGCTTTCTTT. It yields the protein CASSIVGLAGTALPTNTEAFF. The chain combines TRBV19 with TRBJ1-1; TRBD1 matches 7 bases. Germline V gives CDR1 LNHDA, CDR2 SQIVND (reference sequence). The trim removed 1 base at V and 1 base at J, leaving 21 bases unmatched. The CDR3 has 21 residues.

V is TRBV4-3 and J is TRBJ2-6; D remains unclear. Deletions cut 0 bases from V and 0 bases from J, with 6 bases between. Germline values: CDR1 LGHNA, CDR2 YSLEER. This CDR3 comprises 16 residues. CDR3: CASSQDQASGANVLTF. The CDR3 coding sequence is TGCGCCAGCAGCCAAGATCAGGCCTCTGGGGCCAACGTCCTGACTTTC.

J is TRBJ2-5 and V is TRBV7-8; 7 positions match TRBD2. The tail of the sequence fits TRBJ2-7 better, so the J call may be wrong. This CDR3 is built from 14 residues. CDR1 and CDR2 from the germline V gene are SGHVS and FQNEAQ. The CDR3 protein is CASSLSSGYHEQYF. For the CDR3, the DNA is TGTGCCAGCAGCTTAAGTAGCGGGTATCACGAGCAGTACTTC.

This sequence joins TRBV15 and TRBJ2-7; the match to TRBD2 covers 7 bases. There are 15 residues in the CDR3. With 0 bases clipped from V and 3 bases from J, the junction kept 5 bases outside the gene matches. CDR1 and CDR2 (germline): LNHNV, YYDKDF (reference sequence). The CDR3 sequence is CATSRERGYSYEQYF. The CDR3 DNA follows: TGTGCCACCAGCAGAGAGCGGGGGTACAGCTACGAGCAGTACTTC.

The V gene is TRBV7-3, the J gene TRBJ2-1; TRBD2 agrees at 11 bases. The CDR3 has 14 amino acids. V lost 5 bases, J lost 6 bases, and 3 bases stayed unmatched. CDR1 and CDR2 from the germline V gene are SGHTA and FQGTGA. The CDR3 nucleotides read TGTGCCAGCAGCCTTAGCGGGGGGGCCAATGAGCAGTTCTTC. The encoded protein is CASSLSGGANEQFF. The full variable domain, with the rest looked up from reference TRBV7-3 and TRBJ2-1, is GAGVSQTPSNKVTEKGKYVELRCDPISGHTALYWYRQSLGQGPEFLIYFQGTGAADDSGLPNDRFFAVRPEGSVSTLKIQRTERGDSAVYLCASSLSGGANEQFFGPGTRLTVL.

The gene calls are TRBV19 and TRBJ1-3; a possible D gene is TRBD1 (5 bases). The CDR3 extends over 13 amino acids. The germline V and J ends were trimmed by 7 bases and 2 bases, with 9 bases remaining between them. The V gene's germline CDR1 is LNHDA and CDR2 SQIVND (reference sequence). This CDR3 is CASTSGTGNTIYF. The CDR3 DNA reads TGTGCCAGTACCTCAGGGACTGGAAACACCATATATTTT.

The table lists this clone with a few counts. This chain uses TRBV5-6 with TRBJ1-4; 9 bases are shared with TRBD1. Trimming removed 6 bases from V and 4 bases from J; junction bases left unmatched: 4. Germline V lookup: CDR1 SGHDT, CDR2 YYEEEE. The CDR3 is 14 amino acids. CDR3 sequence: CASKPGQGNEKLFF. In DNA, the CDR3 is TGTGCCAGCAAGCCGGGACAGGGTAATGAAAAACTGTTTTTT.

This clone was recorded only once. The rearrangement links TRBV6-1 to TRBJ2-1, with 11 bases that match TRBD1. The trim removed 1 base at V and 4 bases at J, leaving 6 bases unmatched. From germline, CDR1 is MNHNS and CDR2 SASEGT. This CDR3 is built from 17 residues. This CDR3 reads CASSEGFRDRGYNEQFF. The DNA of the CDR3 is TGTGCCAGCAGTGAAGGGTTCCGGGACAGGGGGTACAATGAGCAGTTCTTC.

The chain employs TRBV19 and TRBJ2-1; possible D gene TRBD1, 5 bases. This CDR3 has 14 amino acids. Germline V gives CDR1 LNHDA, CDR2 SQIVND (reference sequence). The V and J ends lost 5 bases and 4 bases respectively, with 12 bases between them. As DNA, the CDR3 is TGTGCCAGTAGTTTGCTGGGGCCTTACAATGAGCAGTTCTTC. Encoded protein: CASSLLGPYNEQFF.

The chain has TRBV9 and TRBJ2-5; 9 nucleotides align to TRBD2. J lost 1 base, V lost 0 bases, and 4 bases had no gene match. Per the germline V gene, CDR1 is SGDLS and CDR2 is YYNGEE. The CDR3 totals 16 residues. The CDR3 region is CASSVETSGTQETQYF. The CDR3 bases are TGTGCCAGCAGCGTAGAGACTAGCGGCACCCAAGAGACCCAGTACTTC.